Sequencing of this TCR beta chain was carried out in a study of blood T cell repertoires in COVID-19. TCRdb's copy holds only in-frame clones and misses some; the assay was immunoSEQ multiplex PCR. The repertoire holds about 400,000 clones, 85% to 90% seen once, with around 0.97% in the top ten. This clone came up once. Recruitment covered some 25 US areas and drew participants whose ages spanned about 18 to 90 years. This CDR3 is built from 12 residues. This receptor was identified in a woman aged 25 to 39 with acute COVID-19. Sequenced: PBMCs or T cells enriched from blood (not recorded which). The rearrangement uses TRBV21-1 and TRBJ1-1. TRBV21-1 is given as a pseudogene. The CDR3 nucleotides are TGTGTCGGGGGGACCATGAACACTGAAGCTTTCTTT. Amino acids: CVGGTMNTEAFF.